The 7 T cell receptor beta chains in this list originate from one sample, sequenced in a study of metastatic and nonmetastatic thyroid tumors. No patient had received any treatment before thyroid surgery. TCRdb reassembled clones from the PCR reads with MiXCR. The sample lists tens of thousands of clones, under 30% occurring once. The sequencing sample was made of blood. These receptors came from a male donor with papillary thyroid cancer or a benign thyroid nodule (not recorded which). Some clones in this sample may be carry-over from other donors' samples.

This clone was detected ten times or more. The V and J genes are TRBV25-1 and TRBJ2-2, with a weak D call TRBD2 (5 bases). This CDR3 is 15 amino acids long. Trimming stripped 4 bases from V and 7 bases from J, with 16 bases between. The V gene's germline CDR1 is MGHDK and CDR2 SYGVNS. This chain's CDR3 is CASSGAEDGHGELFF. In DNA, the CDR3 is TGTGCCAGCAGTGGCGCGGAGGACGGTCACGGGGAGCTGTTTTTT.

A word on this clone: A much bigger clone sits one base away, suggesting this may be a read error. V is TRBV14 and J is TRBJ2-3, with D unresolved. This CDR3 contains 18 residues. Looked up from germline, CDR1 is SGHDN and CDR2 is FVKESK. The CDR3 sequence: CASIQGRFLGAPTDTQYF. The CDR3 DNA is TGTGCCAGCATCCAAGGAAGGTTTTTAGGTGCCCCCACAGATACGCAGTATTTT.

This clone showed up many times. The CDR3 spells CASTFIRGNTIYF. The CDR3 nucleotides are TGTGCCAGCACCTTTATACGAGGAAACACCATATATTTT. The genes are TRBV2 and TRBJ1-3; D is ambiguous. V was clipped by 7 bases and J by 4 bases, with 11 bases between them. The CDR3 contains 13 residues. Germline-derived CDR1 and CDR2 are SNHLY and FYNNEI.

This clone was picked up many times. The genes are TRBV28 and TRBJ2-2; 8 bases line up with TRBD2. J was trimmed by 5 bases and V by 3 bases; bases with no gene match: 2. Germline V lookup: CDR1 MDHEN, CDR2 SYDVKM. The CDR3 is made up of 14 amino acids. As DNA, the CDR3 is TGTGCCAGCAGTTTCGGGGGGGAGACCGGGGAGCTGTTTTTT. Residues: CASSFGGETGELFF.

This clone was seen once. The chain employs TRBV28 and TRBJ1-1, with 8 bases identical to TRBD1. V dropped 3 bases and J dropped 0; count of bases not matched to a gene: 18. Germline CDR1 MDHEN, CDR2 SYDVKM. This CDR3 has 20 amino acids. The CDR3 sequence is CASSFWTAPQGGRMNTEAFF. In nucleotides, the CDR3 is TGTGCCAGCAGTTTCTGGACAGCCCCACAGGGGGGGCGCATGAACACTGAAGCTTTCTTT.

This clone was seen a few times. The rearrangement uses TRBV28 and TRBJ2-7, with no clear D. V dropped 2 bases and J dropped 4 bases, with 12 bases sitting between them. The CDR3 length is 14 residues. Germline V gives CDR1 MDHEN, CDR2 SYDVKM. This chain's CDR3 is CASSLKGLGYEQYF. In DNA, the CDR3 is TGTGCCAGCAGTTTAAAGGGCTTAGGATACGAGCAGTACTTC.

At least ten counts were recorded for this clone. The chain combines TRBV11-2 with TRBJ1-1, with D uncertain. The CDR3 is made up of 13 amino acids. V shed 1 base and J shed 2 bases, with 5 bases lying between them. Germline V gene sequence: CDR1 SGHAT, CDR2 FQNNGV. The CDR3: CASSLGDNTEAFF. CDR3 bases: TGTGCCAGCAGCTTAGGAGACAACACTGAAGCTTTCTTT.